The source of this T cell receptor (beta chain) is a study of radiation and T cells in renal cell carcinoma. This CDR3 comprises 14 residues. Germline V gene data show CDR1 as WSHSY and CDR2 as SAAADI. V gave up 6 bases and J gave up 8 bases, with 16 bases separating them. Clones were read by immunoSEQ multiplex PCR, and TCRdb kept only the in-frame ones, dropping some. The sample consists of under 200,000 clones, 88% of them appearing once. Time point indicated: blood 4 weeks post-SBRT, at nephrectomy. As to treatment: 15 Gy SBRT to primary tumor, nephrectomy 4 weeks later. The source is a woman aged 45-65 years with renal cell carcinoma. Material: blood, obtained from a patient whose treatment included radiotherapy and nephrectomy. The genes are TRBV10-2 and TRBJ1-4, with D maybe TRBD1 (5 bases). The CDR3 sequence: CASRKAGADEKLFF. DNA of the CDR3: TGCGCCAGCAGAAAGGCCGGGGCGGACGAAAAACTGTTTTTT.